This T cell receptor (beta chain) was recovered during a study of response to subunit inactivated influenza vaccine (dated 2018 in TCRdb). Notes on the research overall: To follow how T cells responded to a trivalent subunit inactivated influenza vaccine, the researchers relied on deep quantitative profiling of the T cell receptor repertoire.

The table lists this clonotype with a few counts. There is no known antigen for this receptor. Within one base of it there is no much larger clone, and no base qualities were kept. Library generation was performed with RT-PCR. Sequencer: Illumina HiSeq 2500. Through fastp at Q25 and MiXCR, TCRdb rebuilt clones from the public reads, retaining in-frame beta chains. CDR3 protein sequences are deduplicated, and each keeps its most common genes and DNA. For this sample the table gives around 850,000 distinct CDR3 sequences, of which around 20% were detected only once. The ten top clones hold about a tenth of the sample. Inclusive of the bounding cysteine and phenylalanine, the CDR3 is 13 residues long. Of the read, only the CDR3 DNA is kept; its 39 bases are in frame from base 1. CDR1 is given as SGHVS and CDR2 as FQNEAQ, both from the germline V gene. The V end gives up 5 bases and the J end 6 bases, leaving 4 bases in the junction not matched to a gene.

The paper as a whole reports these results and caveats: The authors proposed that each seasonal influenza vaccination may bring in only a limited number of new T cells.

This receptor was obtained from a man aged 50 to 60 who received an inactivated influenza vaccine. Donor details come from another sample of the same person, matched by shared clones. The sequence links TRBV7-8 to TRBJ2-3, with 8 central nucleotides matching TRBD1. This sample comprised PBMCs from blood, obtained 4 to 6 days after vaccination. The bases read TGTGCCAGCAGCCCTGGACAGGGTGATACGCAGTATTTT. Its coded protein is CASSPGQGDTQYF.